This T cell receptor beta chain was retrieved from a study of cytomegalovirus exposure and HLA in healthy donors. The trim removed 5 bases at V and 4 bases at J, leaving 4 bases unmatched. CDR1 is GTSNPN and CDR2 is SVGIG in the germline V gene (reference sequence). This CDR3 contains 14 residues. This clone was counted a few times. The PCR made use of 60 Vbeta and 13 Jbeta primers. Data came from immunoSEQ multiplex PCR; TCRdb stores just in-frame clones and leaves some out. The data show approximately 290,000 clones, 75% to 90% seen once. The V gene is TRBV30, the J gene TRBJ2-1; 11 positions match TRBD2. The specimen was PBMCs. The clonotype originates from a girl aged 2-10 years in good health and CMV-seronegative. CDR3 loop: CAWDRLAGYNEQFF. The CDR3, as DNA: TGTGCCTGGGACAGACTAGCGGGATACAATGAGCAGTTCTTC.